Listed below are T cell receptor beta chains from one sample, sequenced in a study of blood T cell repertoires in COVID-19. Measured with immunoSEQ multiplex PCR; TCRdb has only the in-frame clones, and not every one. The sample shows around 50,000 clones, roughly 88% of them seen only once. The sequenced sample consisted of peripheral blood. The receptors were sampled from a human donor in a cohort sampled during active COVID-19. CDR3s include the opening cysteine and the closing phenylalanine or tryptophan. A D gene is named only where the DNA matches it firmly. For some rows the clone size is stated as once, few or many, or as a class when expanded; others skip it.

D gene: NA
clone size: once
J gene: TRBJ1-1
V gene: TRBV11-1
CDR3 length: 14
CDR3 DNA: TGTGCCAGCAGCCCTGACAGATCGAACACTGAAGCTTTCTTT
CDR3 protein: CASSPDRSNTEAFF

D gene: TRBD1
clone size: NA
J gene: TRBJ1-1
V gene: TRBV5-1
CDR3 length: 15
CDR3 DNA: TGCGCCAGCAGCAATGGACAGGGAATGAACACTGAAGCTTTCTTT
CDR3 protein: CASSNGQGMNTEAFF

D gene: TRBD2
clone size: NA
J gene: TRBJ2-7
V gene: TRBV19
CDR3 length: 13
CDR3 DNA: TGTGCCAGTAGCATAGCGGGAGGGCACGAGCAGTACTTC
CDR3 protein: CASSIAGGHEQYF

D gene: NA
clone size: NA
J gene: TRBJ1-4
V gene: TRBV6-2/TRBV6-3
CDR3 length: 13
CDR3 DNA: TGTGCCAGCAGTTATGCAGGGTGGGAAAAACTGTTTTTT
CDR3 protein: CASSYAGWEKLFF

D gene: NA
clone size: once
J gene: TRBJ1-2
V gene: TRBV19
CDR3 length: 16
CDR3 DNA: TGTGCCAGTAGTATAGTAGGTGGACAGATTGGTGTTGGCTACACCTTC
CDR3 protein: CASSIVGGQIGVGYTF

D gene: NA
clone size: NA
J gene: TRBJ2-5
V gene: TRBV6-6
CDR3 length: 12
CDR3 DNA: TGTGCCAGCACGAGGACTCAAGAGACCCAGTACTTC
CDR3 protein: CASTRTQETQYF

D gene: NA
clone size: NA
J gene: TRBJ2-6
V gene: TRBV7-6
CDR3 length: 18
CDR3 DNA: TGTGCCAGCAGCTTAGAATCAGTGGGCCCGGGAGGGGCCAACGTCCTGACTTTC
CDR3 protein: CASSLESVGPGGANVLTF

D gene: NA
clone size: NA
J gene: TRBJ2-3
V gene: TRBV29-1
CDR3 length: 15
CDR3 DNA: TGCAGCGTTGAGCATCTCGCAGGGGCACGGGATACGCAGTATTTT
CDR3 protein: CSVEHLAGARDTQYF

D gene: NA
clone size: NA
J gene: TRBJ1-6
V gene: TRBV4-1
CDR3 length: 15
CDR3 DNA: TGCGCCAGCAGCCAAGTTGCGGGGGGCCCTTCACCCCTCCACTTT
CDR3 protein: CASSQVAGGPSPLHF

D gene: TRBD1
clone size: NA
J gene: TRBJ2-5
V gene: TRBV5-5
CDR3 length: 16
CDR3 DNA: TGTGCCAGCAGTTTCCGAGTGGGACAGTTAGTCGAGACCCAGTACTTC
CDR3 protein: CASSFRVGQLVETQYF

D gene: TRBD1
clone size: NA
J gene: TRBJ1-3
V gene: TRBV5-6
CDR3 length: 16
CDR3 DNA: TGTGCCAGCAGATCCACCGGGACAGGGCTCGGAAACACCATATATTTT
CDR3 protein: CASRSTGTGLGNTIYF

D gene: TRBD1
clone size: NA
J gene: TRBJ1-2
V gene: TRBV5-4
CDR3 length: 14
CDR3 DNA: TGTGCCAGCAGCCGGACAGGGGTTAACTATGGCTACACCTTC
CDR3 protein: CASSRTGVNYGYTF

D gene: TRBD1
clone size: few
J gene: TRBJ2-7
V gene: TRBV19
CDR3 length: 14
CDR3 DNA: TGTGCCAGTAGTTTTCGACAGGGCTCCTACGAGCAGTACTTC
CDR3 protein: CASSFRQGSYEQYF

D gene: TRBD2
clone size: NA
J gene: TRBJ2-3
V gene: TRBV10-3
CDR3 length: 18
CDR3 DNA: TGTGCCATCATGTCTAGCGGGAGTTCCCCATGGGCCACAGATACGCAGTATTTT
CDR3 protein: CAIMSSGSSPWATDTQYF

D gene: NA
clone size: NA
J gene: TRBJ2-5
V gene: TRBV24-1
CDR3 length: 11
CDR3 DNA: TGTGCCACCAGTGATCGGGAGACCCAGTACTTC
CDR3 protein: CATSDRETQYF

D gene: TRBD2
clone size: NA
J gene: TRBJ2-7
V gene: TRBV7-9
CDR3 length: 16
CDR3 DNA: TGTGCCAGCAGCGAATCTAGCGGGGGGAGCTCCTACGAGCAGTACTTC
CDR3 protein: CASSESSGGSSYEQYF

D gene: TRBD2
clone size: once
J gene: TRBJ2-3
V gene: TRBV7-9
CDR3 length: 16
CDR3 DNA: TGTGCCAGCAGCTTAGAGACTAGCGGGAGGACAGATACGCAGTATTTT
CDR3 protein: CASSLETSGRTDTQYF